This TCR beta chain was documented in a study of Graves' ophthalmopathy and Graves' hyperthyroidism. Overall study findings and caveats: Blood repertoires reportedly contained most expanded thyroid clonotypes above 0.001 frequency.

TCR beta CDR3 regions were amplified from RNA transcripts. The first round was an RT-PCR with HTBI primers, and the second round was a multiplex PCR. TCRdb recomputed calls from the multiplex PCR reads with MiXCR, one row per CDR3 protein. The sample has about 220,000 distinct CDR3 sequences, about 22% seen once. The PBMCs originated from roughly 9.6 ml of fresh peripheral blood. The CDR3 length is 14 residues. V lost 0 bases and J lost 3; bases outside the gene matches: 2. The V gene's germline CDR1 is DFQATT and CDR2 SNEGSKA (reference sequence). Points on this clonotype: No antigen is known for it.

The gene calls are TRBV20-1 and TRBJ1-3; 7 nucleotides line up with TRBD1. The sequence came from a woman aged 45-60 years with Graves' ophthalmopathy. Sequencing used peripheral blood. CDR3 DNA sequence: TGCAGTGCTAGAGATGACAGGGTTGGAAACACCATATATTTT. Protein sequence: CSARDDRVGNTIYF.